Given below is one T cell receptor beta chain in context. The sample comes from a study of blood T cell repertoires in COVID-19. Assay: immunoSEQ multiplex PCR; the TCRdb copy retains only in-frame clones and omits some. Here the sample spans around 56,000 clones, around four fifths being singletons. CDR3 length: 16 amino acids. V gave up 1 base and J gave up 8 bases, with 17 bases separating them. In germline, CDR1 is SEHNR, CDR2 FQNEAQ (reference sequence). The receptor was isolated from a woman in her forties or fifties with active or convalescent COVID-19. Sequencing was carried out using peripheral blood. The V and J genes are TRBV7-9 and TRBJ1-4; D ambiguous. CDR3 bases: TGTGCCAGCAGCTTAGGCACAGTGACTAGAGCCGAAAAACTGTTTTTT. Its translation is CASSLGTVTRAEKLFF.